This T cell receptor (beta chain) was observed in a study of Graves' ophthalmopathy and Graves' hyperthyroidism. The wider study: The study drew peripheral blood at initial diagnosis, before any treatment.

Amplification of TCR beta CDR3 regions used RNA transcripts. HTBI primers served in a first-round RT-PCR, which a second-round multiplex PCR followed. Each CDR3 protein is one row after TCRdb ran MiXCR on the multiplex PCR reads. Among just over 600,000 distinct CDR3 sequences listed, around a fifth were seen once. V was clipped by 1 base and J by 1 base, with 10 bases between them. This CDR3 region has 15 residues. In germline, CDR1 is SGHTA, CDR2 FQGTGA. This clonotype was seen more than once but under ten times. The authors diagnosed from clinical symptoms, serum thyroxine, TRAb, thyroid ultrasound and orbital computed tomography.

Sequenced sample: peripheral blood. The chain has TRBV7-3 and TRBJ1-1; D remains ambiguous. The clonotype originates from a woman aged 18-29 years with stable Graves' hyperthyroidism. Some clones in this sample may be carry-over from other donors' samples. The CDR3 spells CASSLSEVQNTEAFF. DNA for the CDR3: TGTGCCAGCAGCTTAAGCGAGGTCCAGAACACTGAAGCTTTCTTT. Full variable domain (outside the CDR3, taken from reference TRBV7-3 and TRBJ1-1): GAGVSQTPSNKVTEKGKYVELRCDPISGHTALYWYRQSLGQGPEFLIYFQGTGAADDSGLPNDRFFAVRPEGSVSTLKIQRTERGDSAVYLCASSLSEVQNTEAFFGQGTRLTVV.